Below, one T cell receptor (beta chain) is given with its context. Its antigen is undetermined. The data derive from a study of T-cell memory formation after mild COVID-19. Study-wide context: Each donor largely had its own TCR clusters.

General study findings and limits: Clones that shrank (day 15 to 85) were balanced CD4/CD8, whereas later expanders leaned CD4+. A second wave of clones peaked on day 37, and their SARS-CoV-2 specificity went unconfirmed.

Trimming shortened V by 4 bases and J by 6 bases, and 10 bases separated the two germline ends. Germline lookup yields CDR1 SQVTM and CDR2 ANQGSEA. The CDR3 is made up of 12 amino acids. Barcoded TCR alpha and TCR beta cDNA libraries with UMIs came from 5'RACE using constant-segment primers. MiXCR, run by TCRdb on the 5' RACE reads, gives a single entry per CDR3 protein. This table has 400,000 or so distinct CDR3 sequences, 15% to 25% appearing once. Sequencing was performed on PBMCs or a T cell subset sorted from them (not recorded which). The origin of this receptor is an adult woman who had mild COVID-19 (a few samples of this study predate the infection). Cell type and time point are not known. The rearrangement links TRBV29-1 to TRBJ1-5, with D hard to call. The CDR3 DNA follows: TGCAGCGTTGTAGGCCCTGGTCAGCCCCAGCATTTT. This sequence encodes CSVVGPGQPQHF.